What follows are 6 T cell receptor beta chains derived from one specimen sequenced in a study of T-cell memory formation after mild COVID-19. TCRdb re-called the 5' RACE reads through MiXCR, storing one row per CDR3 protein. The sample holds 300,000 to 400,000 distinct CDR3 sequences, around a sixth seen once. What was sequenced was PBMCs or a T cell subset sorted from them (not recorded which). The source is a man aged 18 to 29 who had mild COVID-19 (a few samples of this study predate the infection). Cell type and time point are not known.

This clonotype was seen many times. The CDR3, as DNA: TGTGCCAGCAGTTACGGAGTGAACACCGGGGAGCTGTTTTTT. Amino acids: CASSYGVNTGELFF. The chain combines TRBV6-5 with TRBJ2-2, with D hard to call. Trimming pared 2 bases from V and 1 base from J, leaving 5 bases between. This CDR3 spans 14 amino acids. From germline, CDR1 is MNHEY and CDR2 SVGAGI.

This clonotype was observed at least ten times. The chain employs TRBV11-2 and TRBJ2-5, with a weak D call TRBD2 (6 bases). The CDR3 runs 15 residues. Trimming removed 5 bases at V and 2 bases at J, with 15 bases between. Germline CDR1 and CDR2: SGHAT and FQNNGV. The CDR3, as DNA: TGTGCCAGCAGCCCTTTGACTAGTCGACAAGAGACCCAGTACTTC. It encodes CASSPLTSRQETQYF.

This clonotype was seen a handful of times. The chain employs TRBV19 and TRBJ2-3; 8 nucleotides match TRBD2. The CDR3 has 15 amino acids. Germline V CDR1 and CDR2: LNHDA, SQIVND (reference sequence). Trimming removed 11 bases from V and 2 bases from J; junction bases left unmatched: 12. The CDR3 DNA reads as TGTGCCTCAAGACCGGGGGGGGGCTCCACAGATACGCAGTATTTT. This codes for CASRPGGGSTDTQYF.

The V gene is TRBV13, the J gene TRBJ2-5; 8 bases align to TRBD2. The CDR3 is 15 residues long. V shed 4 bases and J 5 bases; nucleotides not matched to a gene: 9. Per germline, CDR1 PRHDT and CDR2 FYEKMQ (reference sequence). CDR3 in DNA: TGTGCCAGCAGCTCGGGTTCGGGGGGGCTGGAGACCCAGTACTTC. Translation: CASSSGSGGLETQYF.

The CDR3 DNA sequence: TGTGCCAGCAGCGCGGGGGGGGCTGGCCAGCCCCAGCATTTT. Its translation: CASSAGGAGQPQHF. V usage is TRBV9 and J usage is TRBJ1-5; maybe TRBD1 (6 bases). Germline CDR1 reads SGDLS; CDR2 reads YYNGEE. Trimming removed 3 bases at V and 7 bases at J, with 14 bases between. This CDR3 has 14 amino acids.

This clonotype occurred many times. The V and J genes are TRBV7-2 and TRBJ2-7; 8 bases are a match to TRBD2. J gave up 6 bases and V 6 bases, and 7 bases lay outside the gene matches. This CDR3 comprises 13 residues. Germline CDR1 is SGHTA and CDR2 is FQGNSA. The CDR3 sequence: CASRGSGVREQYF. CDR3 DNA sequence: TGTGCCAGCAGAGGTAGCGGGGTACGCGAGCAGTACTTC.